This T cell receptor beta chain was retrieved from a study of T-cell memory formation after mild COVID-19. Findings and caveats of the study: While clones contracting from day 15 to 85 were balanced between CD4 and CD8, later expanders leaned CD4+.

Each CDR3 protein gets one entry after TCRdb re-called the 5' RACE reads with MiXCR. This sample carries 250,000 to 300,000 distinct CDR3 sequences, around 16% of them seen once, and the ten largest clones take 23%. This clonotype has only a few counts. Its antigen remains unknown. Trimming took off 2 bases at V and 2 bases at J, with 10 bases between the two ends. The V gene's germline CDR1 is SQVTM and CDR2 ANQGSEA. This CDR3 contains 14 residues. The receptor was derived from a man younger than 35 who had mild COVID-19 (a few samples of this study predate the infection). Cell type and time point are not known. The V gene is TRBV29-1, the J gene TRBJ2-1; TRBD2 is a possible D gene (5 bases). Sequencing was done on a sample of PBMCs or a T cell subset sorted from them (not recorded which). This chain's CDR3 is CSVELGRTYNEQFF. CDR3 DNA sequence: TGCAGCGTTGAATTGGGGAGAACCTACAATGAGCAGTTCTTC.